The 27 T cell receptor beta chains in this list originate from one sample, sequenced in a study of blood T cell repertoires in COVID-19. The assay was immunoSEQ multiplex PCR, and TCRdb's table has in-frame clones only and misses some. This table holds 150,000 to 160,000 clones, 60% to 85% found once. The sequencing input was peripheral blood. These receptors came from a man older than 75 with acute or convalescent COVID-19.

CDR3: CASSIVGTGLQPQHF. In DNA form, the CDR3 reads TGTGCCAGTAGTATAGTAGGGACAGGGTTGCAGCCCCAGCATTTT. The gene calls are TRBV19 and TRBJ1-5; 9 bases agree with TRBD1. There are 15 residues in the CDR3. Germline values: CDR1 LNHDA, CDR2 SQIVND (reference sequence). J lost 7 bases, V lost 1 base, and 5 bases had no gene match. The variable domain in full, completed from reference TRBV19 and TRBJ1-5, reads DGGITQSPKYLFRKEGQNVTLSCEQNLNHDAMYWYRQDPGQGLRLIYYSQIVNDFQKGDIAEGYSVSREKKESFPLTVTSAQKNPTAFYLCASSIVGTGLQPQHFGDGTRLSIL.

CDR3 in DNA: TGTGCCAGCTCGCAACAGGGACCGCCTAATGAAAAACTGTTTTTT. This encodes CASSQQGPPNEKLFF. J is TRBJ1-4 and V is TRBV18; possibly TRBD1 for D (6 bases). This CDR3 is 15 amino acids long. Trimming stripped 6 bases from V and 3 bases from J, with 14 bases between. Germline assignment: CDR1 KGHSH and CDR2 LQKENI.

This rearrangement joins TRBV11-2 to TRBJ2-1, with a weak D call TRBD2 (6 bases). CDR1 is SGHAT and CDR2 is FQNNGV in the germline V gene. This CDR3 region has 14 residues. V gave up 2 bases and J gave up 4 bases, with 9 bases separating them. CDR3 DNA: TGTGCCAGCAGCTTACTGGGGAGGTACAATGAGCAGTTCTTC. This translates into CASSLLGRYNEQFF.

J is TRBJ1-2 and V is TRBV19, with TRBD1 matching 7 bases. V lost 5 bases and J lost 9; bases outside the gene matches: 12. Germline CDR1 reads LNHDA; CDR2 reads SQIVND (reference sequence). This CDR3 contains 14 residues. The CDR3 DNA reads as TGTGCCAGTAGTTCCCAAAAACAGGGGACGCGCTACACCTTC. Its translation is CASSSQKQGTRYTF.

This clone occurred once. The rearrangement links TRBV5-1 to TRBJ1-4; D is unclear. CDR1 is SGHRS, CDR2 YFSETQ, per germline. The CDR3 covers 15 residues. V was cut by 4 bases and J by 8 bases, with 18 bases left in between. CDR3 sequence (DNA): TGCGCCAGCAGCCCCCGAGAGGGCCGGGCCGAAAAACTGTTTTTT. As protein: CASSPREGRAEKLFF.

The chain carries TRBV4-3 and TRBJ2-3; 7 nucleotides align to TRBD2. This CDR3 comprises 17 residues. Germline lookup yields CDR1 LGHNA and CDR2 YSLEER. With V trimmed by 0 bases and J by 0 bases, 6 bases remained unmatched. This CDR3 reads CASSQEASGDSTDTQYF. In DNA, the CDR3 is TGCGCCAGCAGCCAAGAAGCTAGCGGAGATAGCACAGATACGCAGTATTTT.

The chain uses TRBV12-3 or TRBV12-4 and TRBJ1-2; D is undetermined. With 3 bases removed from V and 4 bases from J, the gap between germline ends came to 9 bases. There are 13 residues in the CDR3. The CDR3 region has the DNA TGTGCCAGCAGTTTGGTAACAGCCTATGGCTACACCTTC. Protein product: CASSLVTAYGYTF.

CDR3 protein: CASSEGSRGNTEAFF. The CDR3, as DNA: TGTGCCAGCAGCGAAGGATCAAGGGGGAACACTGAAGCTTTCTTT. The chain joins TRBV11-1 to TRBJ1-1, with D possibly TRBD1 on 5 matching bases. The CDR3 is made up of 15 amino acids. The V end was cut by 5 bases, the J end by 1 base, with 14 bases between. In germline, CDR1 is SGHAT, CDR2 FQDESV (reference sequence).

For the CDR3, the DNA is TGTGCCAGTAGTTTTCGACAGTTTAGCAATCAGCCCCAGCATTTT. Amino acids: CASSFRQFSNQPQHF. V gene TRBV19 combines with J gene TRBJ1-5, with D perhaps TRBD1 (5 bases). CDR3 size: 15 residues. Trimming removed 5 bases from V and 0 bases from J, with 11 bases in between. CDR1 and CDR2 from the germline V gene are LNHDA and SQIVND (reference sequence).

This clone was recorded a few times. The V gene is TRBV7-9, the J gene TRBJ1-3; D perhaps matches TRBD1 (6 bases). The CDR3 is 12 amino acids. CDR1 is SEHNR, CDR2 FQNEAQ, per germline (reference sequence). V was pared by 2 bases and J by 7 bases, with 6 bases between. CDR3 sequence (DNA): TGTGCCAGCAGCTTAACAGGGAACACCATATATTTT. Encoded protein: CASSLTGNTIYF.

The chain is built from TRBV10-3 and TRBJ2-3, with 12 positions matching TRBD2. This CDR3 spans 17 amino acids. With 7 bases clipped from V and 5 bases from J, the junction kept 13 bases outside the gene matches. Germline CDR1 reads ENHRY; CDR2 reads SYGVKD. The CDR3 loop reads CAITAELAGGRGDTQYF. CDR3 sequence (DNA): TGTGCCATCACCGCCGAGCTAGCGGGGGGGCGGGGAGATACGCAGTATTTT.

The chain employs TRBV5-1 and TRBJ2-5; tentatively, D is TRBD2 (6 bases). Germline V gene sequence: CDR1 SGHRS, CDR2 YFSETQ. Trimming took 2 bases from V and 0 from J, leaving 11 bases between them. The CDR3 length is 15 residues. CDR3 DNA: TGCGCCAGCAGCTTAGCGGGCCTATACCAAGAGACCCAGTACTTC. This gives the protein CASSLAGLYQETQYF.

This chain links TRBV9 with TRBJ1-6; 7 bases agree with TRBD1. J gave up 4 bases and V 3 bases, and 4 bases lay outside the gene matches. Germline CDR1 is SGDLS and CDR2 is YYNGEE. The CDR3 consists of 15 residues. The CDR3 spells CASSGTGSYNSPLHF. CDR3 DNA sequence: TGTGCCAGCAGCGGGACAGGCTCTTATAATTCACCCCTCCACTTT.

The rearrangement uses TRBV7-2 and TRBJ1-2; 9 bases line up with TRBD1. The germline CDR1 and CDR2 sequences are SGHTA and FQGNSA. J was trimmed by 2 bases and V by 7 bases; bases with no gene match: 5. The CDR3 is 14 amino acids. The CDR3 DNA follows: TGTGCCAGCACCGCCGGGACAGGGAACTATGGCTACACCTTC. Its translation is CASTAGTGNYGYTF.

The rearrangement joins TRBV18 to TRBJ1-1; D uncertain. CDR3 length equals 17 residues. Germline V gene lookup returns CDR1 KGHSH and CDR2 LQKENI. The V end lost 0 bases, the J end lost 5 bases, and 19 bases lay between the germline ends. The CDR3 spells CASSPPSKILGRTEAFF. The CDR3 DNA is TGTGCCAGCTCACCACCCTCCAAGATATTGGGCCGGACTGAAGCTTTCTTT.

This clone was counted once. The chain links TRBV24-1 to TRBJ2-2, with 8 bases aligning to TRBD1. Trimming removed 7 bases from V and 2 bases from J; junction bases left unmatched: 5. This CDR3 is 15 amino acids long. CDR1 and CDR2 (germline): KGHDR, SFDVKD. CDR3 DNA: TGTGCCACCAGAGCGGACAGGGAAAACACCGGGGAGCTGTTTTTT. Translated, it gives CATRADRENTGELFF.

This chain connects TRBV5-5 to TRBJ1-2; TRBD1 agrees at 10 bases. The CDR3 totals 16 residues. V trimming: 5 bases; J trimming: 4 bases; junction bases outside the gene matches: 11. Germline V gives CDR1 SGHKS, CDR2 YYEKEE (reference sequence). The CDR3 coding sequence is TGTGCCAGCAGACAATTAGGGACAGGGGAAAGCTATGGCTACACCTTC. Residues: CASRQLGTGESYGYTF.

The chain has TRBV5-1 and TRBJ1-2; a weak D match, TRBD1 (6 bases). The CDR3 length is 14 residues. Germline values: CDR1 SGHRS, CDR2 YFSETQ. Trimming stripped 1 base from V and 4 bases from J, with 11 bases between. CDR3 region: CASSLPGVIYGYTF. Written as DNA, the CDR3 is TGCGCCAGCAGCTTGCCAGGGGTGATCTATGGCTACACCTTC.

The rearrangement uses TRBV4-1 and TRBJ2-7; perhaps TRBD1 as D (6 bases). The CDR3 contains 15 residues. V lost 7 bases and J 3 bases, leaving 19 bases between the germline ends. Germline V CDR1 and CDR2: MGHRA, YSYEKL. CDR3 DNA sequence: TGCGCCAGCACCCCGATAGAAGGACAGTTCTACGAGCAGTACGTC. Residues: CASTPIEGQFYEQYV.

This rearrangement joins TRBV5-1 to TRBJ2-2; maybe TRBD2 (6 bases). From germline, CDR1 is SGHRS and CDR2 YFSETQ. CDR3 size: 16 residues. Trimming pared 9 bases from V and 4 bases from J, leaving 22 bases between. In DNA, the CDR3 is TGCGCCACGGAAGACGGGACTCCCGGGATCACCGGGGAGCTGTTTTTT. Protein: CATEDGTPGITGELFF.

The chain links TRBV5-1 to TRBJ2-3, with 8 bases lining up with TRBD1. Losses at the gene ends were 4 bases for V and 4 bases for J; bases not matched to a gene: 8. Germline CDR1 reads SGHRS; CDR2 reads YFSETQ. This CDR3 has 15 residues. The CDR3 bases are TGCGCCAGCAGCGGAAGGCCGGACAGGGCAGATACGCAGTATTTT. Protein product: CASSGRPDRADTQYF.

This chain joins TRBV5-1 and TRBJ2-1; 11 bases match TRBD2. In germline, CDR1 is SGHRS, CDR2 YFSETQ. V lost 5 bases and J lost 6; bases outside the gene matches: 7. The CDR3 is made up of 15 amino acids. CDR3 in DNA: TGCGCCAGCAGACGGGGACTAGCGGAGTCCAATGAGCAGTTCTTC. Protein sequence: CASRRGLAESNEQFF.

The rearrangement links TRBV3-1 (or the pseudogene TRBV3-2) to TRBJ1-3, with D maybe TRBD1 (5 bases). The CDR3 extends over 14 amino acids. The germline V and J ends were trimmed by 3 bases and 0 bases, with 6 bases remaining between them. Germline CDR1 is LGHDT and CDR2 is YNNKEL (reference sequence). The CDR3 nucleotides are TGTGCCAGCAGCCAGGGGGGCTCTGGAAACACCATATATTTT. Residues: CASSQGGSGNTIYF.

CDR3 nucleotides: TGTGCCAGCAGCTCGCTGGGACAGGTCCATGGCTACACCTTC. Its translation is CASSSLGQVHGYTF. The rearrangement joins TRBV5-6 to TRBJ1-2, with 8 bases matching TRBD1. The CDR3 is 14 residues long. V gave up 3 bases and J gave up 6 bases; unmatched junction bases: 7. Germline-derived CDR1 and CDR2 are SGHDT and YYEEEE.

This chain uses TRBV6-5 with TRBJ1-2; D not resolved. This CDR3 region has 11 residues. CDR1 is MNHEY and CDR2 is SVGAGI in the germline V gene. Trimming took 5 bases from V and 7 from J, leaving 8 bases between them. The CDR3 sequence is CASSPGFGYTF. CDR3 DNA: TGTGCCAGCAGTCCCGGGTTTGGCTACACCTTC.

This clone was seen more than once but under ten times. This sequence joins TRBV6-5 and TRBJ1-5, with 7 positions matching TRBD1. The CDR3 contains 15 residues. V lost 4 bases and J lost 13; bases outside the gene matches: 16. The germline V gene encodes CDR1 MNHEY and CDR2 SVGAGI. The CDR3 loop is CASSSGQAFGSGQHF. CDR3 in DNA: TGTGCCAGCAGTTCCGGACAGGCGTTCGGATCGGGTCAGCATTTT.

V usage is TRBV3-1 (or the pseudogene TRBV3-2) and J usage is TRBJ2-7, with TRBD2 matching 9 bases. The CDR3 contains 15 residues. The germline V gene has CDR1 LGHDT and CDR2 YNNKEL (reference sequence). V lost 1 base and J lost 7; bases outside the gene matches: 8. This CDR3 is CASSQGSSSGEEQYF. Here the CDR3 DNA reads TGTGCCAGCAGCCAAGGGTCGTCTAGCGGGGAAGAGCAGTACTTC.